The 17 T cell receptor beta chains listed next were all sequenced from one sample in a study of T cell changes during pregnancy in multiple sclerosis. The protocol was immunoSEQ multiplex PCR, while the TCRdb copy is restricted to in-frame clones and leaves out a portion. The profile shows tens of thousands of clones, 88% of them singletons. The sequencing used CD4+ T cells from peripheral blood mononuclear cells, collected in the second trimester of pregnancy. The receptor source for this set is a female donor with multiple sclerosis, enrolled in a pregnancy study.

This clone came up a few times. The chain recombines TRBV28 with TRBJ1-1; weak D call: TRBD1 (6 bases). This CDR3 contains 14 residues. CDR1 and CDR2 (germline): MDHEN, SYDVKM. Between the trimmed V and J ends, which lost 8 bases and 1 base, there was a span of 14 bases. The CDR3: CASGPHRENTEAFF. The DNA of the CDR3 is TGTGCCAGCGGCCCCCACAGGGAGAACACTGAAGCTTTCTTT.

This clone was counted only a few times. This chain links TRBV6-1 with TRBJ2-3; D unclear. The CDR3 spans 16 residues. Germline-derived CDR1 and CDR2 are MNHNS and SASEGT. Trimming left V 4 bases short and J 4 bases short, with 18 bases between. The CDR3 nucleotides are TGTGCCAGCAGTGCCCGGAGTGTTTCCCGTGCAGATACGCAGTATTTT. Translated, it gives CASSARSVSRADTQYF.

V gene TRBV6-6 combines with J gene TRBJ1-2; 10 bases align to TRBD1. The CDR3 covers 14 residues. Germline V lookup: CDR1 MNHNY, CDR2 SVGAGI (reference sequence). V shed 8 bases, J shed 1 base, and the junction held 4 bases outside the gene matches. CDR3 nucleotides: TGTGCCAGCGGGCGGACAGGGGGTAACTATGGCTACACCTTC. This encodes CASGRTGGNYGYTF.

The genes are TRBV19 and TRBJ2-1; D perhaps matches TRBD1 (5 bases). The CDR3 has 15 amino acids. V shed 4 bases and J shed 7 bases, with 17 bases lying between them. Germline CDR1 LNHDA, CDR2 SQIVND (reference sequence). The CDR3 nucleotides read TGTGCCAGTAGTACCCCCTTAGGCAGGGCGAATGAGCAGTTCTTC. The encoded protein is CASSTPLGRANEQFF.

This clone was detected only once. The rearrangement joins TRBV11-2 to TRBJ2-3; no firm D call. CDR3 length equals 11 residues. Trimming took off 5 bases at V and 5 bases at J, with 5 bases between the two ends. Per the germline V gene, CDR1 is SGHAT and CDR2 is FQNNGV. DNA for the CDR3: TGTGCCAGCAGCGTTCAAGATACGCAGTATTTT. This encodes CASSVQDTQYF.

The chain carries TRBV4-1 and TRBJ2-7, with D tentatively TRBD1 (5 bases). Trimming removed 0 bases from V and 4 bases from J, with 13 bases in between. Germline loops: CDR1 MGHRA, CDR2 YSYEKL. This CDR3 contains 15 residues. The CDR3 here is CASSQDRARGYEQYF. CDR3 in DNA: TGCGCCAGCAGCCAAGACAGGGCGCGCGGTTACGAGCAGTACTTC.

V gene TRBV9 combines with J gene TRBJ2-1, with TRBD2 matching 9 bases. After removal of 0 bases from V and 1 base from J, the junction contained 8 bases not matched to a gene. Germline V CDR1 and CDR2: SGDLS, YYNGEE. The CDR3 has 18 amino acids. The CDR3 protein is CASSVAGGTSWSYNEQFF. The CDR3 DNA is TGTGCCAGCAGCGTAGCTGGGGGGACTAGCTGGTCCTACAATGAGCAGTTCTTC.

The chain couples TRBV21-1 to TRBJ2-7; TRBD1, as called in the table, went unchecked against the DNA. TRBV21-1 is a documented pseudogene. The CDR3 runs to 15 residues. The CDR3 nucleotides read TGTGCCAGCAGCAAAGGGACAGGTACTTACGCGGGGCAGTACTTC. It is translated as CASSKGTGTYAGQYF.

CDR3 in DNA: TGCGCCAGCAGCTCGGGACTAGCGGGAGTGTTAGGGACCGGGGAGCTGTTTTTT. Translating it yields CASSSGLAGVLGTGELFF. The chain couples TRBV5-1 to TRBJ2-2; TRBD2 matches at 14 bases. CDR3 length: 18 residues. The V and J ends lost 3 bases and 5 bases, in that order; junction bases with no gene match: 9. Germline V gene sequence: CDR1 SGHRS, CDR2 YFSETQ.

V usage is TRBV5-6 and J usage is TRBJ1-2; D ambiguous. The V end was cut by 0 bases, the J end by 5 bases, with 14 bases between. The length of the CDR3 is 15 residues. Per the germline V gene, CDR1 is SGHDT and CDR2 is YYEEEE. The CDR3: CASSLGQPGRYGYTF. DNA of the CDR3: TGTGCCAGCAGCTTGGGGCAGCCGGGGAGGTATGGCTACACCTTC.

The chain combines TRBV5-1 with TRBJ2-5; D unresolved. The J call could be wrong; TRBJ2-7 is a better fit for the DNA end. CDR3 length: 14 residues. Germline-derived CDR1 and CDR2 are SGHRS and YFSETQ. CDR3 nucleotides: TGCGCCAGCAGCTCATCGAGCGCGACCTACGAGCAGTACTTC. Translated, it gives CASSSSSATYEQYF.

This clone was seen a few times. The gene calls are TRBV6-6 and TRBJ2-7, with 12 bases matching TRBD2. V gave up 7 bases and J gave up 5 bases; unmatched junction bases: 6. This CDR3 is built from 14 residues. CDR1 MNHNY and CDR2 SVGAGI come from the germline V gene (reference sequence). The CDR3 DNA is TGTGCCAGCACCTTACTAGCGGGAGGAGACGAGCAGTACTTC. It specifies CASTLLAGGDEQYF.

This chain connects TRBV12-5 to TRBJ2-1, with 11 bases lining up with TRBD2. The CDR3 spans 15 residues. Germline assignment: CDR1 LGHNT and CDR2 FRNRAP. Germline trimming cut 2 bases from V and 7 bases from J; bases unmatched to any gene: 4. CDR3 residues: CASGLFSGRGNEQFF. CDR3 nucleotide sequence: TGTGCTAGTGGTTTGTTTAGCGGGAGGGGGAATGAGCAGTTCTTC.

The gene calls are TRBV28 and TRBJ2-3; 8 nucleotides line up with TRBD1. J lost 6 bases, V lost 8 bases, and 10 bases had no gene match. CDR1 and CDR2 (germline): MDHEN, SYDVKM. CDR3 length: 14 amino acids. CDR3 nucleotide sequence: TGTGCCAGCTGGCGAAGACAGGGGTCGGATACGCAGTATTTT. Translated, it gives CASWRRQGSDTQYF.

The CDR3, as DNA: TGCAGCGTTGCCCTCCTAGCGGGCACAGATACGCAGTATTTT. Translating gives CSVALLAGTDTQYF. The rearrangement joins TRBV29-1 to TRBJ2-3, with TRBD2 identical over 7 bases. CDR1 SQVTM and CDR2 ANQGSEA come from the germline V gene. Trimming cost V 4 bases and J 1 base; bases outside gene matches: 5. The CDR3 is made up of 14 amino acids.

This rearrangement joins TRBV19 to TRBJ1-4; no reliable D call. Trimming left V 3 bases short and J 7 bases short, with 9 bases between. The length of the CDR3 is 13 residues. The germline gives CDR1 LNHDA, CDR2 SQIVND (reference sequence). CDR3 DNA sequence: TGTGCCAGTAGTATTTCCCCAGTTGAAAAACTGTTTTTT. It specifies CASSISPVEKLFF.

J is TRBJ1-5 and V is TRBV6-5; 7 bases are a match to TRBD1. Germline trimming cut 6 bases from V and 0 bases from J; bases unmatched to any gene: 5. Germline-derived CDR1 and CDR2 are MNHEY and SVGAGI. The CDR3 runs to 15 residues. CDR3 region: CASSRQGYSNQPQHF. CDR3 bases: TGTGCCAGCAGCCGACAGGGTTATAGCAATCAGCCCCAGCATTTT.